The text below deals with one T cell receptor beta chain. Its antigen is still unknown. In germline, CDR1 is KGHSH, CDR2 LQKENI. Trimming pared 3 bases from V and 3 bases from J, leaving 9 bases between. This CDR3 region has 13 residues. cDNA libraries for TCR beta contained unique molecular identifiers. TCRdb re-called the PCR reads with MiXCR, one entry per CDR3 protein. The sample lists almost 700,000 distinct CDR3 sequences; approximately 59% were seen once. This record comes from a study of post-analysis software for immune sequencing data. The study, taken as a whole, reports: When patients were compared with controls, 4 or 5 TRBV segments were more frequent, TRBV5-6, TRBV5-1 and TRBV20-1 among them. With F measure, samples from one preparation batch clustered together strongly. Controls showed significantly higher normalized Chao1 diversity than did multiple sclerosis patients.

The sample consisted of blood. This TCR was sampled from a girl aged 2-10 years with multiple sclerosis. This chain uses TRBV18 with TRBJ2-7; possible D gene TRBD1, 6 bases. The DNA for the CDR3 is TGTGCCAGCTCACCCAGGACAGACTACGAGCAGTACTTC. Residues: CASSPRTDYEQYF.